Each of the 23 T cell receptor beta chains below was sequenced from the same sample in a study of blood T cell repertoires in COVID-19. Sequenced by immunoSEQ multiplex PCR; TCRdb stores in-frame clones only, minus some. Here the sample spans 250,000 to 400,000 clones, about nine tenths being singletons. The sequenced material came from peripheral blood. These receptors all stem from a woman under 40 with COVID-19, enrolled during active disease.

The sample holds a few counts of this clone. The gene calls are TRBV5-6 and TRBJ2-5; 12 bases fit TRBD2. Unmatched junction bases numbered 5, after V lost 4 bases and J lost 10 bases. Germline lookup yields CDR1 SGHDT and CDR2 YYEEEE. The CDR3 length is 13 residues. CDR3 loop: CASSRLAGDFQYF. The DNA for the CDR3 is TGTGCCAGCAGCCGACTAGCGGGAGACTTCCAGTACTTC.

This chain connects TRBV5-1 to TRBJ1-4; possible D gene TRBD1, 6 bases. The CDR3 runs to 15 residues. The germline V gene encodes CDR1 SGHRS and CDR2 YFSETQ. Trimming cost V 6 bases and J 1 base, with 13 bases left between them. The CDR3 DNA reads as TGCGCCAGCACCCTACTAGGGGGAACTAATGAAAAACTGTTTTTT. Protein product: CASTLLGGTNEKLFF.

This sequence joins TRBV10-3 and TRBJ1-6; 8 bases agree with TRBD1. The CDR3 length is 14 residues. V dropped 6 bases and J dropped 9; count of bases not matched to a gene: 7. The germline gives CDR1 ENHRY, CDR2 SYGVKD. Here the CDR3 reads CAIRPGQVGSPLHF. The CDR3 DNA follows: TGTGCCATCAGGCCGGGACAGGTTGGTTCACCCCTCCACTTT.

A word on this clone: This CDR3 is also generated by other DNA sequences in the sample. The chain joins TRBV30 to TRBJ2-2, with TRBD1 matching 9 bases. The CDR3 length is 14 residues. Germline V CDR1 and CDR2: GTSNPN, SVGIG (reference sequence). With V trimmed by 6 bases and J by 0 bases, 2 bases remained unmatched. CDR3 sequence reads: CACHRGPNTGELFF. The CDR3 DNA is TGTGCCTGTCACAGGGGGCCGAACACCGGGGAGCTGTTTTTT.

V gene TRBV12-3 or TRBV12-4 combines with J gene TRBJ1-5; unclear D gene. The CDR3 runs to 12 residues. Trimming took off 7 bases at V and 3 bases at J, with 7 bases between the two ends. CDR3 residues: CASNTDNQPQHF. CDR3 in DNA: TGTGCCAGCAACACAGACAATCAGCCCCAGCATTTT.

The CDR3 DNA reads TGTGCCAGCAGCCAATTACACCGGGGGGACACTGAAGCTTTCTTT. Its protein is CASSQLHRGDTEAFF. The rearrangement joins TRBV3-1 (or the pseudogene TRBV3-2) to TRBJ1-1; D might be TRBD1 (5 bases). Germline V gene sequence: CDR1 LGHDT, CDR2 YNNKEL (reference sequence). Deletions cut 2 bases from V and 3 bases from J, with 13 bases between. The CDR3 runs to 15 residues.

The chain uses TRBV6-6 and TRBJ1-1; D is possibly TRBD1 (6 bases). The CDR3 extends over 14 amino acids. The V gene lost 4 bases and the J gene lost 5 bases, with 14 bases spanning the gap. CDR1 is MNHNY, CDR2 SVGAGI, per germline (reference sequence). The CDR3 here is CASSSGTTGTEAFF. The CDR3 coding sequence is TGTGCCAGCAGTTCCGGGACAACTGGAACTGAAGCTTTCTTT.

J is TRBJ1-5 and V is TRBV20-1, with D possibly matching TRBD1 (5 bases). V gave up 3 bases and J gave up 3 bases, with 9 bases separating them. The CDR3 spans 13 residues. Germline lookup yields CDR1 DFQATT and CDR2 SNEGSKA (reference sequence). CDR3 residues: CSASPGPNQPQHF. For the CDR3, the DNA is TGCAGTGCTAGTCCAGGGCCCAATCAGCCCCAGCATTTT.

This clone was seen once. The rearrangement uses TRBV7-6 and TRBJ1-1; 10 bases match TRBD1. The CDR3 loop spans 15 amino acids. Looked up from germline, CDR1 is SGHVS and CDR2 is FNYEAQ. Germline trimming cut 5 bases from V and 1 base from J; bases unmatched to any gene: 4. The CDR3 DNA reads TGTGCCAGCAGCCGGGGGACAGGGGAGAACACTGAAGCTTTCTTT. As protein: CASSRGTGENTEAFF.

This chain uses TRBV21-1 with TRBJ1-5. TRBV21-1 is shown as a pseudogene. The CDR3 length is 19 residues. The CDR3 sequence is CASSRLGRVSVVSNQPQHF. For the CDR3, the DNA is TGTGCCAGCAGCCGCCTTGGTCGAGTATCGGTTGTTAGCAATCAGCCCCAGCATTTT.

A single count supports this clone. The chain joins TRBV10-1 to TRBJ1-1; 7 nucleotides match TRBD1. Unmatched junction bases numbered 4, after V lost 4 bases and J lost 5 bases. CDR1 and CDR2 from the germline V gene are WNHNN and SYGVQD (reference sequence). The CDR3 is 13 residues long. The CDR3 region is CASSGTDRTEAFF. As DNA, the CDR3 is TGCGCCAGCAGTGGGACGGACAGGACTGAAGCTTTCTTT.

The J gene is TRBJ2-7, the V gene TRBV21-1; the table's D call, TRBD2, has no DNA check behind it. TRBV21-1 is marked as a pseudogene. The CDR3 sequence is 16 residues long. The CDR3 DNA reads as TGTGCCAGGTCGAAAGTGGGGACTAGCCTTATCTACGAGCAGTACTTC. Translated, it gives CARSKVGTSLIYEQYF.

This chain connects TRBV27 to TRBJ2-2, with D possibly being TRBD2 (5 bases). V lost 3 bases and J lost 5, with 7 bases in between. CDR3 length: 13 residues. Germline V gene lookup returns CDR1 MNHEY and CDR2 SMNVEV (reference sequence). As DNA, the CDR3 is TGTGCCAGCAGTTTGAGAGGGACCGGGGAGCTGTTTTTT. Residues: CASSLRGTGELFF.

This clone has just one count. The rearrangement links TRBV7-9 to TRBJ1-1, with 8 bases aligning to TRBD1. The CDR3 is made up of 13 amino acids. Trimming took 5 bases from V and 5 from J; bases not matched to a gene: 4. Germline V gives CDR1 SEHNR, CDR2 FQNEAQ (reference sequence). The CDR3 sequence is CASSDTGGTEAFF. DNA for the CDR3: TGTGCCAGCAGCGATACAGGGGGAACTGAAGCTTTCTTT. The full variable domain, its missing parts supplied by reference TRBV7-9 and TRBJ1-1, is DTGVSQNPRHKITKRGQNVTFRCDPISEHNRLYWYRQTLGQGPEFLTYFQNEAQLEKSRLLSDRFSAERPKGSFSTLEIQRTEQGDSAMYLCASSDTGGTEAFFGQGTRLTVV.

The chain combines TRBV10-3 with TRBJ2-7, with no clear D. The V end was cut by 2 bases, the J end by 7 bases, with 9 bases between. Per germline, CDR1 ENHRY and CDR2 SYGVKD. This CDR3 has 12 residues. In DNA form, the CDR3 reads TGTGCCATCAGTGAGGCAACCGGGGAGCAGTACTTC. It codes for CAISEATGEQYF.

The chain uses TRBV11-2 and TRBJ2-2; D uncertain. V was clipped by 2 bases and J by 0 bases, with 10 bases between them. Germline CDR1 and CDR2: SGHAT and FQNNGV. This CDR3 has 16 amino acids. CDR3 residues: CASSLFHGSNTGELFF. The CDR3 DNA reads TGTGCCAGCAGCTTATTTCACGGGTCGAACACCGGGGAGCTGTTTTTT. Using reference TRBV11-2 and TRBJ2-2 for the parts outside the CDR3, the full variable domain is EAGVAQSPRYKIIEKRQSVAFWCNPISGHATLYWYQQILGQGPKLLIQFQNNGVVDDSQLPKDRFSAERLKGVDSTLKIQPAKLEDSAVYLCASSLFHGSNTGELFFGEGSRLTVL.

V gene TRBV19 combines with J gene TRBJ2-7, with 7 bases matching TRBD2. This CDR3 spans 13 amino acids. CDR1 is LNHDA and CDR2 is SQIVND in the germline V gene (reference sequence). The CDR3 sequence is CVPGRDGPYEQYF. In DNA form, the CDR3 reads TGTGTCCCGGGGAGGGACGGACCCTACGAGCAGTACTTC.

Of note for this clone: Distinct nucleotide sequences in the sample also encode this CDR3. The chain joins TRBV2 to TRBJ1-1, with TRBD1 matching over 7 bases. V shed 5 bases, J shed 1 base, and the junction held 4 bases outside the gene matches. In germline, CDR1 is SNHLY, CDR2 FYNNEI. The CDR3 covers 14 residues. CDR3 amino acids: CASSPRQGNTEAFF. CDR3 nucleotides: TGTGCCAGCAGTCCGCGACAGGGGAACACTGAAGCTTTCTTT.

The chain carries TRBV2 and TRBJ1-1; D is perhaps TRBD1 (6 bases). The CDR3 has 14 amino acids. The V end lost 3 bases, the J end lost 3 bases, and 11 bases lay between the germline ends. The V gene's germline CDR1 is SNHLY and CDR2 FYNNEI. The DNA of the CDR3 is TGTGCCAGCAGTGAGCTCAGGGGAGACACTGAAGCTTTCTTT. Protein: CASSELRGDTEAFF.

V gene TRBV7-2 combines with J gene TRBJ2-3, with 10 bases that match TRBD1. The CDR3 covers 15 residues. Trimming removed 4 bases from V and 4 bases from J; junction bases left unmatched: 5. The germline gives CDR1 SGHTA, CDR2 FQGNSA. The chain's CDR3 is CASSSAGTGADTQYF. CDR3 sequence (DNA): TGTGCCAGCAGCTCTGCAGGGACAGGGGCAGATACGCAGTATTTT.

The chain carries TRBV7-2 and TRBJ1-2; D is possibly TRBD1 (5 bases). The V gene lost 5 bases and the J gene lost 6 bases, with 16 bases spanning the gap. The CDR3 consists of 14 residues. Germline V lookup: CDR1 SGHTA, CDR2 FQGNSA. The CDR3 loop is CASSPGLATDGYTF. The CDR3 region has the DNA TGTGCCAGCAGCCCGGGACTTGCGACGGATGGCTACACCTTC. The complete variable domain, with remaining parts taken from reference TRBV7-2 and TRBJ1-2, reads GAGVSQSPSNKVTEKGKDVELRCDPISGHTALYWYRQSLGQGLEFLIYFQGNSAPDKSGLPSDRFSAERTGGSVSTLTIQRTQQEDSAVYLCASSPGLATDGYTFGSGTRLTVV.

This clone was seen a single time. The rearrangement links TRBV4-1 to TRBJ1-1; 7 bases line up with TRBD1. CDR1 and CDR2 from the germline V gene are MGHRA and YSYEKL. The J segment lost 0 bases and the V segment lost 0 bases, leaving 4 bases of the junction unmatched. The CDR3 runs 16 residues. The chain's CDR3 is CASSQEPQGVNTEAFF. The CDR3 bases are TGCGCCAGCAGCCAAGAGCCTCAGGGGGTGAACACTGAAGCTTTCTTT.

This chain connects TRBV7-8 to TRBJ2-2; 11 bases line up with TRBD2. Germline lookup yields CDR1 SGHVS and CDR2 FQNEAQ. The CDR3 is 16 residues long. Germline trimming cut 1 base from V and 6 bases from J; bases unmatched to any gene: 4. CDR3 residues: CASSLDGTSGAGELFF. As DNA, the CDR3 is TGTGCCAGCAGCTTAGACGGGACTAGCGGCGCCGGGGAGCTGTTTTTT.